This note documents a single TCR beta chain sequence. Authors' data handling: Amplification of reference gene primers provided the estimated nucleated cell counts. The protocol was immunoSEQ multiplex PCR, while the TCRdb copy is restricted to in-frame clones and leaves out a portion. V, J and clone size reflect that table, while D and trimming were determined from the DNA. Here the sample spans tens of thousands of clones, 85% to 95% being singletons. This sample was taken from a study of blood T cell repertoires in COVID-19. Study details: There were acute and convalescent COVID-19 samples, and they came from the United States, Italy and Spain. T cells, B-cell-depleted T cells, or PBMCs supplied cDNA or gDNA.

The sample was peripheral blood. The TCR was taken from a human donor with active COVID-19. The donor label of this sample is uncertain.

CDR3 nucleotides: TGTGCCAGCAGCCTACAGGGTTCCACAGATACGCAGTATTTT. Protein: CASSLQGSTDTQYF. The chain links TRBV5-4 to TRBJ2-3, with D perhaps TRBD1 (6 bases). Germline values: CDR1 SGHNT, CDR2 YYREEE (reference sequence). Trimming removed 4 bases at V and 2 bases at J, with 11 bases between. The CDR3 sequence is 14 residues long. The full variable domain, rest sourced from reference TRBV5-4 and TRBJ2-3, is ETGVTQSPTHLIKTRGQQVTLRCSSQSGHNTVSWYQQALGQGPQFIFQYYREEENGRGNFPPRFSGLQFPNYSSELNVNALELDDSALYLCASSLQGSTDTQYFGPGTRLTVL.